This TCR beta chain appears in the sequencing data of a study of control samples from healthy donors and cancer patients (dated by TCRdb to about 2020). CDR1 and CDR2 are drawn from the germline V gene: SGDLS, YYNGEE. The CDR3 starts with the cysteine, ends with the phenylalanine, and has 15 residues. This entry keeps only the CDR3 DNA: 45 bases, framed from base 1. This clone was picked up one time. Its binding antigen is unknown. Relative to the germline gene, one junction end is altered; a read error may explain this. Library generation was performed with the immunoSEQ multiplex PCR assay. TCRdb limited this immuneACCESS table to in-frame rearrangements with V and J called. A share of clones is missing; checked studies link under half to unresolved V genes, and the rest is unexplained. Recorded for this sample are fewer than 120,000 clones; roughly 90% of them occurred a single time. Of the sample, around 4% falls within the top ten clones.

The sequence derives from an older woman with lung cancer. Recombination linked TRBV9 to TRBJ1-1; no confident D gene assignment can be made. The sequencing sample was made of PBMCs. DNA sequence: TGTCCCACCAGCGTAGTTCCGGGAATCAACACCGAAGCTTTCTTT. Translated, it gives CPTSVVPGINTEAFF.